This T cell receptor beta chain stems from a study of cytomegalovirus exposure and HLA in healthy donors. Across the study: Later analysis reported that the roughly 110 validation repertoires shared the platform of the roughly 680 first-cohort repertoires. Study-level points and caveats: The study flagged about 150 TCR beta chains as cytomegalovirus-associated. Subsequent analysis showed first-cohort TCR clusters tending to co-occur in about 110 validation repertoires.

The CDR3 extends over 12 amino acids. Germline lookup yields CDR1 MDHEN and CDR2 SYDVKM. V was clipped by 5 bases and J by 11 bases; unmatched bases: 6. As to this clone: Its antigen remains unknown.

Some clones are missing from TCRdb's copy, which holds only in-frame ones; the method was immunoSEQ multiplex PCR. The table has about 88,000 clones, about 96% seen once. Sequenced material: PBMCs. This chain connects TRBV28 to TRBJ1-1, with 9 positions matching TRBD1. This clonotype originated in a man aged 18 to 30 in good health and CMV-seronegative. CDR3 coding DNA: TGTGCCAGCAGTGGGGACAGGGCTGGCGCTTTCTTT. This gives the protein CASSGDRAGAFF. Full variable domain (missing parts from reference TRBV28 and TRBJ1-1): DVKVTQSSRYLVKRTGEKVFLECVQDMDHENMFWYRQDPGLGLRLIYFSYDVKMKEKGDIPEGYSVSREKKERFSLILESASTNQTSMYLCASSGDRAGAFFGQGTRLTVV.